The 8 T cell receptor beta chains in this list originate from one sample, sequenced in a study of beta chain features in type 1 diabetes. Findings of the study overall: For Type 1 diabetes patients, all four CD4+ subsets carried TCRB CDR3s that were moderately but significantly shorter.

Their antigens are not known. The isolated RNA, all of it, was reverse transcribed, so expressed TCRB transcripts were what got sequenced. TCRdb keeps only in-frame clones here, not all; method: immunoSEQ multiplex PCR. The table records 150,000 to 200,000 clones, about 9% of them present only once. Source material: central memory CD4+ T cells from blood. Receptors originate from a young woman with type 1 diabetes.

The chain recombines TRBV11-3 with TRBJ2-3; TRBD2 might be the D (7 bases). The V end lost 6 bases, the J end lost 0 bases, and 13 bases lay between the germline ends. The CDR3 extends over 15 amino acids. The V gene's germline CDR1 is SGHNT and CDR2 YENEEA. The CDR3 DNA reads TGTGCCAGCAGTGGCGGGGGCCTAAGCACAGATACGCAGTATTTT. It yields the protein CASSGGGLSTDTQYF.

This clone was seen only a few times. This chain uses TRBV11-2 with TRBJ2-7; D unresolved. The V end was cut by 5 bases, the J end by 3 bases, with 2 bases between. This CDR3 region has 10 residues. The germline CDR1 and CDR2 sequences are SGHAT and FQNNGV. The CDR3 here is CASSHYEQYF. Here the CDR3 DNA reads TGTGCCAGCAGCCACTACGAGCAGTACTTC.

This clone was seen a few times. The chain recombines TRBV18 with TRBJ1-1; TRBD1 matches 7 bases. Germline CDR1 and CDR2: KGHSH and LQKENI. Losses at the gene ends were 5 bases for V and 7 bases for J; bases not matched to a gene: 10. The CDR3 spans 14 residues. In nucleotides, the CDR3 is TGTGCCAGCTCAAAGACACAGGGGAGTAATGAAGCTTTCTTT. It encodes CASSKTQGSNEAFF.

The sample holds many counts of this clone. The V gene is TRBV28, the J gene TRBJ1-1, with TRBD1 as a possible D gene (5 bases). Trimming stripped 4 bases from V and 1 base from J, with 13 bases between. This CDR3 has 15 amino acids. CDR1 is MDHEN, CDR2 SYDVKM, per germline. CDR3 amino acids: CASSSHAGGNTEAFF. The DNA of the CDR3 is TGTGCCAGCAGTTCCCACGCGGGGGGGAACACTGAAGCTTTCTTT.

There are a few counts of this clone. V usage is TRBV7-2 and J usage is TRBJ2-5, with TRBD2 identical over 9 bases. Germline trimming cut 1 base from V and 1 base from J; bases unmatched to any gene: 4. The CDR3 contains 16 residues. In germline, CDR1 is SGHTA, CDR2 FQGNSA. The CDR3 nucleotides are TGTGCCAGCAGCTTAGTAGCGGGAGCGAGCCAAGAGACCCAGTACTTC. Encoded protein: CASSLVAGASQETQYF.

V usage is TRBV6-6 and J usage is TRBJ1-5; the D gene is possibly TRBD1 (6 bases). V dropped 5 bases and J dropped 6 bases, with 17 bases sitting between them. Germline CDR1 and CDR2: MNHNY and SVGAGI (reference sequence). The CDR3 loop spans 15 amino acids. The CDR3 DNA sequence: TGTGCCAGCAGTGACCCGGGACACTTCGGTCAGCCCCAGCATTTT. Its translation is CASSDPGHFGQPQHF.

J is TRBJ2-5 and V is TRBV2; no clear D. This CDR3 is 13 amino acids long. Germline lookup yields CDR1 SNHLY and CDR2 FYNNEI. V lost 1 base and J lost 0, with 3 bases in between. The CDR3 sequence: CASSEDYQETQYF. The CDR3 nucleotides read TGTGCCAGCAGTGAAGACTACCAAGAGACCCAGTACTTC.

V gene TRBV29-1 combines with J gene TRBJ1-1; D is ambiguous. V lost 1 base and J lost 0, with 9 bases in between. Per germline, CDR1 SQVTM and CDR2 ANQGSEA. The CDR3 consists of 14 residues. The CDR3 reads CSVEANLLNTEAFF. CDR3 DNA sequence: TGCAGCGTTGAAGCTAACCTATTGAACACTGAAGCTTTCTTT.